The 26 T cell receptor beta chains below were found in one sample sequenced in a study of blood T cell repertoires in COVID-19. TCRdb's table, derived via immunoSEQ multiplex PCR, lists solely in-frame clones and lacks some. Here the sample spans about 120,000 clones, about 87% being singletons. Material: peripheral blood. All receptors come from a woman between 50 and 59 years old with acute or convalescent COVID-19.

The rearrangement uses TRBV5-6 and TRBJ2-2; 13 positions agree with TRBD2. The CDR3 length is 16 residues. Losses at the gene ends were 4 bases for V and 4 bases for J; bases not matched to a gene: 4. Germline V gene sequence: CDR1 SGHDT, CDR2 YYEEEE. The CDR3 spells CASSRRTSGGTGELFF. CDR3 nucleotide sequence: TGTGCCAGCAGCCGAAGGACTAGCGGGGGCACCGGGGAGCTGTTTTTT.

The gene calls are TRBV10-3 and TRBJ2-3, with 10 bases aligning to TRBD2. The junction had 6 bases not matched to a gene; V was cut back by 5 bases and J by 4 bases. This CDR3 contains 15 residues. In germline, CDR1 is ENHRY, CDR2 SYGVKD. CDR3 DNA sequence: TGTGCCATCAGTACCCTAGCGGGGGAATCAGATACGCAGTATTTT. Protein: CAISTLAGESDTQYF.

DNA of the CDR3: TGTGCCTGGAAGGAGAGCGGGGAGCTGTTTTTT. It specifies CAWKESGELFF. This chain uses TRBV30 with TRBJ2-2; no clear D gene. This CDR3 region has 11 residues. Per germline, CDR1 GTSNPN and CDR2 SVGIG (reference sequence). Trimming took 4 bases from V and 7 from J, leaving 7 bases between them.

The CDR3 is CASSLMYSPGGDTQYF. The CDR3 DNA reads TGTGCCAGCAGCTTAATGTATAGCCCGGGGGGGGATACGCAGTATTTT. V usage is TRBV7-2 and J usage is TRBJ2-3; TRBD2 matches at 8 bases. J was trimmed by 6 bases and V by 2 bases; bases with no gene match: 10. Germline V CDR1 and CDR2: SGHTA, FQGNSA. This CDR3 is built from 16 residues.

This clone was detected only a few times. The chain has TRBV11-2 and TRBJ2-3; TRBD2 is a possible D gene (5 bases). The CDR3 covers 14 residues. The germline CDR1 and CDR2 sequences are SGHAT and FQNNGV. Trimming left V 0 bases short and J 7 bases short, with 11 bases between. Written as DNA, the CDR3 is TGTGCCAGCAGCTTAGATACGGGGTGGTATACGCAGTATTTT. As protein: CASSLDTGWYTQYF.

The chain carries TRBV19 and TRBJ1-2; D is unclear. Germline-derived CDR1 and CDR2 are LNHDA and SQIVND (reference sequence). Trimming cost V 3 bases and J 5 bases, with 19 bases left between them. This CDR3 has 16 amino acids. CDR3 DNA: TGTGCCAGTAGTATCGCCCAATGGAGAGGTATATATGGCTACACCTTC. Residues: CASSIAQWRGIYGYTF.

The rearrangement uses TRBV5-1 and TRBJ2-1, with D perhaps matching TRBD1 (6 bases). The length of the CDR3 is 14 residues. Germline V gene sequence: CDR1 SGHRS, CDR2 YFSETQ. V shed 0 bases and J shed 7 bases, with 11 bases lying between them. The CDR3 spells CASSLVLGANEQFF. Written as DNA, the CDR3 is TGCGCCAGCAGCTTGGTTCTGGGGGCAAATGAGCAGTTCTTC.

The chain employs TRBV7-6 and TRBJ1-1, with D unresolved. There are 13 residues in the CDR3. Trimming cost V 2 bases and J 2 bases, with 6 bases left between them. Germline CDR1 SGHVS, CDR2 FNYEAQ. CDR3 amino acids: CASSLNYNTEAFF. The DNA of the CDR3 is TGTGCCAGCAGCTTAAATTATAACACTGAAGCTTTCTTT.

The gene calls are TRBV4-1 and TRBJ1-1; 7 positions match TRBD1. V trimming: 4 bases; J trimming: 5 bases; junction bases outside the gene matches: 13. The CDR3 covers 16 residues. Looked up from germline, CDR1 is MGHRA and CDR2 is YSYEKL. The DNA of the CDR3 is TGCGCCAGCAGCCCTACCGCTGAACAGGGGCGGACTGAAGCTTTCTTT. Its protein product is CASSPTAEQGRTEAFF.

J is TRBJ2-6 and V is TRBV10-3, with D tentatively TRBD1 (6 bases). Trimming removed 3 bases from V and 4 bases from J, with 16 bases in between. The CDR3 has 17 amino acids. Germline V gives CDR1 ENHRY, CDR2 SYGVKD. Here the CDR3 reads CAISDSSRGSGANVLTF. The CDR3 DNA follows: TGTGCCATCAGTGATTCATCAAGGGGGTCAGGGGCCAACGTCCTGACTTTC.

The chain employs TRBV12-5 and TRBJ1-4, with a possible D match to TRBD1 (5 bases). V was shortened by 5 bases and J by 4 bases, with 14 bases between the two germline ends. Germline V gives CDR1 LGHNT, CDR2 FRNRAP. This CDR3 is 15 amino acids long. CDR3 region: CASGRDGGSNEKLFF. CDR3 DNA: TGTGCTAGTGGTAGGGACGGGGGGAGTAATGAAAAACTGTTTTTT.

This clone was seen a single time. This chain connects TRBV7-2 to TRBJ2-3; 11 nucleotides align to TRBD2. The V segment lost 4 bases and the J segment 7 bases; nucleotides outside the gene matches: 7. Germline loops: CDR1 SGHTA, CDR2 FQGNSA. The CDR3 contains 15 residues. This chain's CDR3 is CASSSIAGGPNTQYF. For the CDR3, the DNA is TGTGCCAGCAGCTCAATAGCGGGGGGGCCAAATACGCAGTATTTT.

The rearrangement uses TRBV9 and TRBJ1-6; 7 bases map to TRBD1. J was trimmed by 10 bases and V by 7 bases; bases with no gene match: 5. Germline CDR1 SGDLS, CDR2 YYNGEE. The CDR3 totals 12 residues. The CDR3 loop reads CASSHRGSPLHF. CDR3 sequence (DNA): TGTGCCAGCTCACACAGGGGATCACCCCTCCACTTT.

The chain recombines TRBV30 with TRBJ1-5; 9 nucleotides match TRBD1. The germline V gene has CDR1 GTSNPN and CDR2 SVGIG (reference sequence). The CDR3 extends over 14 amino acids. Trimming removed 0 bases from V and 11 bases from J; junction bases left unmatched: 8. The CDR3 reads CAWSVTGGKGSQHF. The CDR3 DNA reads TGTGCCTGGAGTGTTACAGGGGGCAAGGGCTCCCAGCATTTT.

The chain links TRBV5-4 to TRBJ1-2; possible D gene TRBD1, 6 bases. Germline CDR1 is SGHNT and CDR2 is YYREEE (reference sequence). This CDR3 is 14 amino acids long. V was cut by 4 bases and J by 2 bases, with 12 bases left in between. The CDR3: CASSPRGQNYGYTF. The CDR3 coding sequence is TGTGCCAGCAGCCCGAGGGGACAAAACTATGGCTACACCTTC.

The rearrangement links TRBV7-8 to TRBJ2-1; D call uncertain. Germline V gene data show CDR1 as SGHVS and CDR2 as FQNEAQ. V dropped 1 base and J dropped 4 bases, with 11 bases sitting between them. The CDR3 is 15 residues long. CDR3 sequence reads: CASSLGESRYNEQFF. The CDR3 DNA sequence: TGTGCCAGCAGCTTAGGAGAATCACGGTACAATGAGCAGTTCTTC.

This chain links TRBV7-2 with TRBJ2-5; TRBD2 matches 10 bases. Germline trimming cut 0 bases from V and 5 bases from J; bases unmatched to any gene: 3. This CDR3 comprises 15 residues. Germline V CDR1 and CDR2: SGHTA, FQGNSA. The CDR3 nucleotides read TGTGCCAGCAGCTTAGCAGGTAGCGGGAGGGAGACCCAGTACTTC. It encodes CASSLAGSGRETQYF.

The V call is TRBV19, the J call TRBJ2-2, with 9 bases aligning to TRBD2. There are 15 residues in the CDR3. The junction had 10 bases not matched to a gene; V was cut back by 7 bases and J by 7 bases. The germline CDR1 and CDR2 sequences are LNHDA and SQIVND (reference sequence). CDR3 residues: CASTPHGGGVGELFF. The CDR3 DNA sequence: TGTGCCAGTACCCCTCACGGCGGGGGGGTCGGGGAGCTGTTTTTT.

This chain links TRBV6-2 or TRBV6-3 with TRBJ2-7; D might be TRBD1 (6 bases). Between the trimmed V and J ends, which lost 2 bases and 0 bases, there was a span of 11 bases. The germline CDR1 and CDR2 sequences are MNHEY and SVGEGT. The CDR3 runs to 15 residues. The CDR3 reads CASSYEGHSSYEQYF. Here the CDR3 DNA reads TGTGCCAGCAGTTACGAGGGACACAGCTCCTACGAGCAGTACTTC.

This sequence joins TRBV13 and TRBJ1-3; D unresolved. CDR3 length: 18 residues. CDR1 PRHDT and CDR2 FYEKMQ come from the germline V gene (reference sequence). The germline V and J ends were trimmed by 1 base and 0 bases, with 16 bases remaining between them. The CDR3: CASSLVLGYGNSGNTIYF. The CDR3 DNA reads as TGTGCCAGCAGCTTAGTGCTCGGTTACGGGAACTCTGGAAACACCATATATTTT.

The rearrangement joins TRBV7-7 to TRBJ2-2; 8 nucleotides match TRBD2. Germline V gene data show CDR1 as SSHAT and CDR2 as FNYEAQ (reference sequence). V dropped 1 base and J dropped 4; count of bases not matched to a gene: 2. The CDR3 covers 15 residues. The CDR3 nucleotides read TGTGCCAGCAGCTTAGGACGGGGGGGCACCGGGGAGCTGTTTTTT. Residues: CASSLGRGGTGELFF.

The chain links TRBV6-1 to TRBJ1-1, with unresolved D. This CDR3 is built from 11 residues. Trimming stripped 3 bases from V and 11 bases from J, with 10 bases between. Germline V gene data show CDR1 as MNHNS and CDR2 as SASEGT. The CDR3 region has the DNA TGTGCCAGCAGTGATCTCCAGGCCGCTTTCTTT. Its protein product is CASSDLQAAFF.

The CDR3 DNA follows: TGTGCCAGCAGCCCTTTGGGCGGGCTTAGCACAGATACGCAGTATTTT. Residues: CASSPLGGLSTDTQYF. V is TRBV5-4 and J is TRBJ2-3; a weak D match, TRBD2 (5 bases). Germline V gene lookup returns CDR1 SGHNT and CDR2 YYREEE (reference sequence). This CDR3 region has 16 residues. V lost 4 bases and J 0 bases, leaving 15 bases between the germline ends.

V is TRBV2 and J is TRBJ2-2; 13 nucleotides align to TRBD2. This CDR3 contains 16 residues. Trimming cost V 8 bases and J 6 bases; bases outside gene matches: 9. Looked up from germline, CDR1 is SNHLY and CDR2 is FYNNEI. The CDR3 DNA sequence: TGTGCCAGCCTAGGACTAGCGGGAGTGTGGGCCGGGGAGCTGTTTTTT. Protein product: CASLGLAGVWAGELFF.

The J gene is TRBJ2-3, the V gene TRBV7-9; weak D call: TRBD2 (6 bases). Germline CDR1 is SEHNR and CDR2 is FQNEAQ (reference sequence). This CDR3 is 15 amino acids long. The V and J ends lost 3 bases and 1 base respectively, with 11 bases between them. The CDR3 protein is CASSFVTGGTDTQYF. The CDR3 nucleotides are TGTGCCAGCAGCTTCGTAACGGGGGGCACAGATACGCAGTATTTT.

V usage is TRBV9 and J usage is TRBJ2-3; TRBD1 aligns across 9 bases. Germline values: CDR1 SGDLS, CDR2 YYNGEE. The CDR3 is 15 residues long. V trimming: 3 bases; J trimming: 3 bases; junction bases outside the gene matches: 5. The CDR3 bases are TGTGCCAGCAGCGCCGAGGGGACAGGGACAGATACGCAGTATTTT. Its protein product is CASSAEGTGTDTQYF.